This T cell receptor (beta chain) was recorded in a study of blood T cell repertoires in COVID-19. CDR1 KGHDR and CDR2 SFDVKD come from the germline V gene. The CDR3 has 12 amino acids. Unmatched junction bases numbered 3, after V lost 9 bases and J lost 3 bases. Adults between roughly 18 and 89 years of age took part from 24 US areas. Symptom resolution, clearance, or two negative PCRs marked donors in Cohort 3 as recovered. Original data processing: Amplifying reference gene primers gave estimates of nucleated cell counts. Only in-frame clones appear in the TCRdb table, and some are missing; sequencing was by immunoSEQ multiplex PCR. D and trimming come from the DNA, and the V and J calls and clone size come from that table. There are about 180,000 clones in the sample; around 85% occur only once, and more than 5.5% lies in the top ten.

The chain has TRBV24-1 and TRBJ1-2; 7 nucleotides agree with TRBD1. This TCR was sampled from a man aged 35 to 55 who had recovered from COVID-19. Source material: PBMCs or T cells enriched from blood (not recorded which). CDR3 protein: CATADRDYGYTF. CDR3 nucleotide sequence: TGTGCCACCGCAGACAGGGACTATGGCTACACCTTC.